These 5 T cell receptor beta chains share one sample of origin, sequenced in a study of OX40 agonist ivuxolimab in advanced cancers. Library generation was performed with the immunoSEQ multiplex PCR assay. TCRdb obtained this table from immuneACCESS and retained in-frame rearrangements with V and J assigned. These tables miss some clones; where compared with another copy, unresolved V genes account for less than half of the shortfall, and the remainder is unexplained. The sample includes some 48,000 clones, with 60% to 80% observed a single time. The ten largest clones capture roughly 7.3% of the sample. Sequenced here: CD4+ or CD8+ T cells sorted from blood, sampled in a trial of the OX40 agonist ivuxolimab. These receptor sequences come from an adult with an advanced solid tumor such as melanoma, head and neck, liver or kidney cancer.

In its sample, this clone was seen a few times. This CDR3 is CASSIAGPGQGKEQYF. CDR3 nucleotide sequence: TGTGCCAGTAGTATAGCAGGGCCGGGACAGGGAAAGGAGCAGTACTTC. This chain uses TRBV19 with TRBJ2-7; TRBD1 aligns across 9 bases. The CDR3 spans 16 residues. Trimming removed 1 base from V and 7 bases from J; junction bases left unmatched: 11. Germline V gene lookup returns CDR1 LNHDA and CDR2 SQIVND (reference sequence).

V usage is TRBV5-8 and J usage is TRBJ2-1; TRBD1 matches 7 bases. V shed 7 bases and J 3 bases; nucleotides not matched to a gene: 10. Germline V gives CDR1 SGHTS, CDR2 YDEGEE. The CDR3 length is 15 residues. CDR3 protein: CASGPRDSYYNEQFF. In DNA, the CDR3 is TGTGCCAGCGGACCTAGGGACAGCTACTACAATGAGCAGTTCTTC.

This sequence joins TRBV27 and TRBJ1-2, with D maybe TRBD1 (6 bases). CDR1 is MNHEY and CDR2 is SMNVEV in the germline V gene (reference sequence). Trimming cost V 5 bases and J 3 bases, with 16 bases left between them. CDR3 length: 15 amino acids. The CDR3 coding sequence is TGTGCCAGCAGTCCCTACAGGGTACGGGACTATGGCTACACCTTC. The encoded protein is CASSPYRVRDYGYTF.

This clone came up a few times. The chain's CDR3 is CASSLGGENTGELFF. The CDR3 nucleotides read TGTGCCAGCAGCTTAGGTGGCGAAAACACCGGGGAGCTGTTTTTT. V and J are TRBV7-2 and TRBJ2-2; D gene ambiguous. CDR1 SGHTA and CDR2 FQGNSA come from the germline V gene. The CDR3 covers 15 residues. The V gene lost 1 base and the J gene lost 2 bases, with 8 bases spanning the gap.

This chain connects TRBV6-1 to TRBJ1-2; D call uncertain. CDR1 MNHNS and CDR2 SASEGT come from the germline V gene. Deletions cut 1 base from V and 5 bases from J, with 11 bases between. The CDR3 is 14 residues long. The CDR3, as DNA: TGTGCCAGCAGTGAAGATAAAAGGACGTATGGCTACACCTTC. Protein sequence: CASSEDKRTYGYTF.